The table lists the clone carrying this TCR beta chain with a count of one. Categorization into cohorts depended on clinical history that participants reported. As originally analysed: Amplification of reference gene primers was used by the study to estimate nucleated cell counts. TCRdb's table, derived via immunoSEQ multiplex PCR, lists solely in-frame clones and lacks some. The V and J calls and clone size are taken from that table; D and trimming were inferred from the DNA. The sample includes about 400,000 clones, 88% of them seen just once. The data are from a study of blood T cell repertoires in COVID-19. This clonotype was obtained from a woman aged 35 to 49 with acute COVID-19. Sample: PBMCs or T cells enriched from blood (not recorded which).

In DNA form, the CDR3 reads TGTGCCAGCAGCGTGTCGGGGGGCGCGAACACCGGGGAGCTGTTTTTT. It is translated as CASSVSGGANTGELFF. The chain is built from TRBV5-5 and TRBJ2-2; possibly TRBD2 for D (7 bases). The germline CDR1 and CDR2 sequences are SGHKS and YYEKEE (reference sequence). The CDR3 covers 16 residues. V lost 4 bases and J 0 bases, leaving 13 bases between the germline ends.